Below are 5 T cell receptor beta chains sequenced from a single sample in a study of blood T cell repertoires in COVID-19. TCRdb keeps only in-frame clones here, not all; method: immunoSEQ multiplex PCR. Seen here are roughly 220,000 clones, more than 85% observed once, and the top ten hold roughly 3%. The specimen sequenced was peripheral blood. Every receptor here comes from a man aged 55 to 70 with acute or convalescent COVID-19.

This clone was recorded only once. The chain links TRBV6-5 to TRBJ1-1, with 9 bases that match TRBD1. Trimming at V came to 10 bases and at J to 2 bases, leaving 5 bases not matched to a gene. CDR1 and CDR2 from the germline V gene are MNHEY and SVGAGI. The CDR3 runs 13 residues. In DNA form, the CDR3 reads TGTGCCACCGGGACAGGGCGTAACACTGAAGCTTTCTTT. It encodes CATGTGRNTEAFF.

V is TRBV15 and J is TRBJ2-5; TRBD1 matches at 10 bases. V shed 1 base, J shed 4 bases, and the junction held 3 bases outside the gene matches. CDR1 is LNHNV, CDR2 YYDKDF, per germline (reference sequence). This CDR3 comprises 15 residues. The CDR3 sequence: CATSRVRTGGETQYF. CDR3 nucleotides: TGTGCCACCAGCAGAGTCCGGACAGGGGGAGAGACCCAGTACTTC.

This chain connects TRBV5-8 to TRBJ1-2; D is undetermined. Deletions cut 4 bases from V and 4 bases from J, with 14 bases between. This CDR3 is built from 14 residues. Germline CDR1 SGHTS, CDR2 YDEGEE. The CDR3 bases are TGTGCCAGCAGCCGGACTCCGTCACCCTATGGCTACACCTTC. As protein: CASSRTPSPYGYTF. Looking up the rest from reference TRBV5-8 and TRBJ1-2 gives the full variable domain: EAGVTQSPTHLIKTRGQQATLRCSPISGHTSVYWYQQALGLGLQFLLWYDEGEERNRGNFPPRFSGRQFPNYSSELNVNALELEDSALYLCASSRTPSPYGYTFGSGTRLTVV.

The chain couples TRBV4-1 to TRBJ1-4; 7 nucleotides align to TRBD1. The CDR3 has 15 amino acids. Germline V CDR1 and CDR2: MGHRA, YSYEKL. J gave up 8 bases and V 3 bases, and 9 bases lay outside the gene matches. CDR3: CASSQGTVAREKLFF. The CDR3 DNA follows: TGCGCCAGCAGCCAGGGGACAGTTGCACGGGAAAAACTGTTTTTT.

The V gene is TRBV4-2, the J gene TRBJ1-3, with 7 bases lining up with TRBD1. This CDR3 is built from 15 residues. J was trimmed by 3 bases and V by 2 bases; bases with no gene match: 4. Germline CDR1 reads LGHNA; CDR2 reads YNFKEQ. The CDR3 is CASSQQGEVGNTIYF. In DNA form, the CDR3 reads TGTGCCAGCAGCCAACAGGGGGAGGTTGGAAACACCATATATTTT.